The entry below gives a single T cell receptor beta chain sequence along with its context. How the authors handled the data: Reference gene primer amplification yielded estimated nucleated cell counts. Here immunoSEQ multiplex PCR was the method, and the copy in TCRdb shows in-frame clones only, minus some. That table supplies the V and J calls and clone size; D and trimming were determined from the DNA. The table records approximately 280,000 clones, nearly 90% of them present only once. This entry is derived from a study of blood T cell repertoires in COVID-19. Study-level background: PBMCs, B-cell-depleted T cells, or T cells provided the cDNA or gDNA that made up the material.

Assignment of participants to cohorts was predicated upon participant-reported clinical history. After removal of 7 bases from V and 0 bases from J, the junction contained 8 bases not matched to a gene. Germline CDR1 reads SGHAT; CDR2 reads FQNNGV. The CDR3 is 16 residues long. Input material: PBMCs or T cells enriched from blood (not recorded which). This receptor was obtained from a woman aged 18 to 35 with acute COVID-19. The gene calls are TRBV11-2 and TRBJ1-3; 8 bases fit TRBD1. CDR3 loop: CASNPGGAHSGNTIYF. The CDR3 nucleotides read TGTGCCAGCAACCCAGGGGGCGCTCACTCTGGAAACACCATATATTTT. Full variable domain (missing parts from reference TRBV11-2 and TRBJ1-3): EAGVAQSPRYKIIEKRQSVAFWCNPISGHATLYWYQQILGQGPKLLIQFQNNGVVDDSQLPKDRFSAERLKGVDSTLKIQPAKLEDSAVYLCASNPGGAHSGNTIYFGEGSWLTVV.